Presented here are 18 T cell receptor beta chains from one specimen sequenced in a study of T cells after yellow fever vaccination (dated by TCRdb to about 2019). The meaning of the sample's treatment or condition label: live attenuated yellow fever vaccine strain. The library was built by means of 5' RACE. Sequencing relied on an Illumina NovaSeq 6000. TCRdb cleaned the public reads at Q25 with fastp, built clones with MiXCR and kept in-frame beta chains. Rows are combined by CDR3 protein, so each entry shows the most common genes and DNA. The sample data list about 340,000 distinct CDR3 sequences, and 3% to 4.5% of these were observed just once. The top ten hold 24% of the sample. Sequenced material: PBMCs, taken 5 days after the yellow fever booster vaccination. These receptors were obtained from a man in his late teens or twenties who received the YFV17D yellow fever vaccine.

V and J are TRBV11-2 and TRBJ2-2; D tentatively fits TRBD1 or TRBD2 (5 bases each). Germline CDR1 and CDR2: SGHAT and FQNNGV. Trimming stripped 6 bases from V and 5 bases from J, with 19 bases between. The CDR3 is made up of 16 amino acids. The CDR3 DNA is TGTGCCAGCAGTCCACCCGGGACGGCGAGGACCGGGGAGCTGTTTTTT. This sequence encodes CASSPPGTARTGELFF.

The chain couples TRBV9 to TRBJ2-1, with a possible D match to TRBD1 (7 bases). V lost 2 bases, J lost 12 bases, and 15 bases lay in between. The CDR3 is 13 residues long. The germline CDR1 and CDR2 sequences are SGDLS and YYNGEE. Written as DNA, the CDR3 is TGTGCCAGCAGCGTCTCAGGGGGGCTGGGGCAGTTCTTC. This encodes CASSVSGGLGQFF.

This clonotype was seen a handful of times. The V and J genes are TRBV10-3 and TRBJ2-1; D is tentatively TRBD1 or TRBD2 (6 bases each). Germline V gene lookup returns CDR1 ENHRY and CDR2 SYGVKD. CDR3 length equals 15 residues. Trimming cost V 6 bases and J 6 bases, with 18 bases left between them. The chain's CDR3 is CAIREGGGGTNEQFF. CDR3 nucleotide sequence: TGTGCCATCAGAGAAGGGGGAGGTGGTACCAATGAGCAGTTCTTC.

This clonotype was counted many times. The chain uses TRBV24-1 and TRBJ2-1, with 7 bases fitting TRBD1. Germline-derived CDR1 and CDR2 are KGHDR and SFDVKD. This CDR3 contains 13 residues. J lost 10 bases, V lost 2 bases, and 4 bases had no gene match. CDR3 in DNA: TGTGCCACCAGTGATTCGGACAGGTGGGAGCAGTTCTTC. It codes for CATSDSDRWEQFF.

This clonotype has ten or more counts. The V and J genes are TRBV9 and TRBJ2-1; no clear D. Germline CDR1 and CDR2: SGDLS and YYNGEE. The CDR3 is made up of 15 amino acids. V shed 0 bases and J shed 1 base, with 8 bases lying between them. CDR3 DNA sequence: TGTGCCAGCAGCGTAGGATCTTCGTCCTACAATGAGCAGTTCTTC. As protein: CASSVGSSSYNEQFF.

This clonotype has a handful of counts. J is TRBJ1-1 and V is TRBV5-1; D perhaps matches TRBD1 (6 bases). Deletions cut 0 bases from V and 5 bases from J, with 14 bases between. This CDR3 is 15 amino acids long. Germline values: CDR1 SGHRS, CDR2 YFSETQ. The CDR3 DNA sequence: TGCGCCAGCAGCTTGGCTACAGGGCTGGATACTGAAGCTTTCTTT. Translation gives CASSLATGLDTEAFF.

The rearrangement links TRBV18 to TRBJ1-2; 8 bases are a match to TRBD1. CDR3 length: 15 residues. V trimming: 3 bases; J trimming: 1 base; junction bases outside the gene matches: 4. CDR1 KGHSH and CDR2 LQKENI come from the germline V gene. The CDR3 nucleotides read TGTGCCAGCTCACCTCAGGGGGCTAGTAACTATGGCTACACCTTC. Encoded protein: CASSPQGASNYGYTF.

V usage is TRBV28 and J usage is TRBJ2-7; D call uncertain. Germline values: CDR1 MDHEN, CDR2 SYDVKM. The V end lost 4 bases, the J end lost 7 bases, and 20 bases lay between the germline ends. This CDR3 is 15 amino acids long. CDR3 amino acids: CASSSSEPSPWEQYV. CDR3 coding DNA: TGTGCCAGCAGTTCCTCGGAGCCCTCCCCGTGGGAGCAGTACGTC.

This clonotype occurred many times. The chain links TRBV7-2 to TRBJ2-3; D unresolved. This CDR3 comprises 11 residues. CDR1 SGHTA and CDR2 FQGNSA come from the germline V gene. Trimming cost V 2 bases and J 5 bases, with 2 bases left between them. The CDR3 region has the DNA TGTGCCAGCAGCTTACGAGATACGCAGTATTTT. As protein: CASSLRDTQYF. Full variable domain (rest looked up from reference TRBV7-2 and TRBJ2-3): GAGVSQSPSNKVTEKGKDVELRCDPISGHTALYWYRQSLGQGLEFLIYFQGNSAPDKSGLPSDRFSAERTGGSVSTLTIQRTQQEDSAVYLCASSLRDTQYFGPGTRLTVL.

The table lists this clonotype with many counts. This chain joins TRBV12-3 or TRBV12-4 and TRBJ2-3; D is undetermined. V shed 6 bases and J shed 5 bases, with 12 bases lying between them. The CDR3 has 13 amino acids. The DNA of the CDR3 is TGTGCCAGCAGACGGGCCTCTAGAGATACGCAGTATTTT. Residues: CASRRASRDTQYF.

This clonotype has at least ten counts. The chain has TRBV19 and TRBJ2-1; D gene ambiguous. CDR3 length: 15 residues. The germline CDR1 and CDR2 sequences are LNHDA and SQIVND (reference sequence). V was trimmed by 1 base and J by 5 bases, leaving 12 bases between them. This CDR3 is CASSIVGSVNNEQFF. The CDR3 DNA sequence: TGTGCCAGTAGTATAGTCGGGTCGGTGAACAATGAGCAGTTCTTC.

This chain joins TRBV11-2 and TRBJ1-1; D is perhaps TRBD1 (5 bases). The germline CDR1 and CDR2 sequences are SGHAT and FQNNGV. The CDR3 consists of 14 residues. V shed 8 bases and J shed 0 bases, with 13 bases lying between them. CDR3 sequence: CASRPGTVNTEAFF. The CDR3 nucleotides read TGTGCCAGCCGCCCGGGGACGGTGAACACTGAAGCTTTCTTT.

In this sample, this clonotype turned up many times. This chain links TRBV15 with TRBJ2-3, with 10 bases fitting TRBD2. The CDR3 has 17 residues. Trimming took 4 bases from V and 1 from J; bases not matched to a gene: 8. From germline, CDR1 is LNHNV and CDR2 YYDKDF (reference sequence). The CDR3 DNA is TGTGCCACCAGCAACCAGCGGGGGGGCGGAGGCACAGATACGCAGTATTTT. The encoded protein is CATSNQRGGGGTDTQYF. Filled out from reference TRBV15 and TRBJ2-3, the complete variable domain reads DAMVIQNPRYQVTQFGKPVTLSCSQTLNHNVMYWYQQKSSQAPKLLFHYYDKDFNNEADTPDNFQSRRPNTSFCFLDIRSPGLGDTAMYLCATSNQRGGGGTDTQYFGPGTRLTVL.

This clonotype was detected ten times or more. The chain links TRBV4-1 to TRBJ2-3, with 7 bases aligning to TRBD1. The CDR3 is 17 residues long. Germline-derived CDR1 and CDR2 are MGHRA and YSYEKL. The ends lost 1 base at V and 0 bases at J; junction bases unmatched: 7. Written as DNA, the CDR3 is TGCGCCAGCAGCCAAGTTACAGGGGTCACTAGCACAGATACGCAGTATTTT. Protein product: CASSQVTGVTSTDTQYF.

This clonotype has just a few counts. The rearrangement links TRBV10-3 to TRBJ1-1; weak D call: TRBD1 (6 bases). The V gene's germline CDR1 is ENHRY and CDR2 SYGVKD. Trimming took off 6 bases at V and 6 bases at J, with 14 bases between the two ends. The CDR3 covers 13 residues. DNA of the CDR3: TGTGCCATCAGCGCACAGGGAAGCGCTGAAGCTTTCTTT. Its translation is CAISAQGSAEAFF.

This clonotype was seen ten or more times. The J gene is TRBJ2-2, the V gene TRBV12-3 or TRBV12-4; 7 bases map to TRBD1. Losses at the gene ends were 6 bases for V and 2 bases for J; bases not matched to a gene: 6. The length of the CDR3 is 15 residues. CDR3 protein: CASRSGTVNTGELFF. The DNA of the CDR3 is TGTGCCAGCAGGTCCGGGACAGTTAACACCGGGGAGCTGTTTTTT.

This clonotype was picked up many times. At one of its ends the junction is not consistent with the germline gene, which may arise from a read error. The gene calls are TRBV11-3 and TRBJ2-7; 10 nucleotides agree with TRBD1. Germline lookup yields CDR1 SGHNT and CDR2 YENEEA. The CDR3 totals 15 residues. Here the CDR3 DNA reads TGCGCCAGCAGCTCTCCGGGACAGGGGATCTACGAGCAGTACTTC. Protein sequence: CASSSPGQGIYEQYF.

This clonotype was recorded a few times. The chain is built from TRBV24-1 and TRBJ2-3; D perhaps matches TRBD1 (6 bases). Germline loops: CDR1 KGHDR, CDR2 SFDVKD. Trimming took 9 bases from V and 4 from J, leaving 16 bases between them. This CDR3 is 14 amino acids long. CDR3 DNA: TGTGCCACCTCGGGACACACCGAGGCAGATACGCAGTATTTT. This gives the protein CATSGHTEADTQYF.